The clone carrying this T cell receptor beta chain appeared a single time. This entry is derived from a study of blood T cell repertoires in COVID-19. Libraries were prepared by immunoSEQ multiplex PCR; TCRdb keeps only in-frame clonotypes and omits some of them. Among 130,000 or so clones listed, about nine tenths were seen once. V shed 3 bases, J shed 4 bases, and the junction held 8 bases outside the gene matches. Germline V gene data show CDR1 as SGHAT and CDR2 as FQNNGV. CDR3 length: 15 residues. Sequencing used peripheral blood. The clonotype comes from a woman aged 70-85 years with COVID-19, enrolled during active disease. V gene TRBV11-2 combines with J gene TRBJ1-1, with 7 positions matching TRBD1. DNA for the CDR3: TGTGCCAGCAGCTTGGGTGGAGGGGGCGTCACTGAAGCTTTCTTT. As protein: CASSLGGGGVTEAFF. The full variable domain, completed using reference TRBV11-2 and TRBJ1-1, is EAGVAQSPRYKIIEKRQSVAFWCNPISGHATLYWYQQILGQGPKLLIQFQNNGVVDDSQLPKDRFSAERLKGVDSTLKIQPAKLEDSAVYLCASSLGGGGVTEAFFGQGTRLTVV.